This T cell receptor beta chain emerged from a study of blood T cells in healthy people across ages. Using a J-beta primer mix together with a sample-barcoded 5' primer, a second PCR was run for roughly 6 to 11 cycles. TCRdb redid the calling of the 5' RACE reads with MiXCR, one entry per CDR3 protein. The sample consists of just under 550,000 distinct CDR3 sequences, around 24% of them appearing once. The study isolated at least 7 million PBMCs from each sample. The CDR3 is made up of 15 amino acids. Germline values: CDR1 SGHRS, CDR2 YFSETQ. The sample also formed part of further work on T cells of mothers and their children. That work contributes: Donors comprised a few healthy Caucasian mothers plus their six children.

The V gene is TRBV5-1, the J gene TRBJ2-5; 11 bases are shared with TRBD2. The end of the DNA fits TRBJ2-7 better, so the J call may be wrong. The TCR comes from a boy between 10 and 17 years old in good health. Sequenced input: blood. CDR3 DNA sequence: TGCGCCAGCAGCTTGGCTAGCGGGAGGAACCACGAGCAGTACGTC. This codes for CASSLASGRNHEQYV.